The entry below gives a single T cell receptor (beta chain) sequence along with its context. These data originate in a study of CD4 T cell repertoires in COVID-19. TCRdb's table, derived via immunoSEQ multiplex PCR, lists solely in-frame clones and lacks some. Here the sample spans about 75,000 clones, under 90% being singletons. Per germline, CDR1 SGHTA and CDR2 FQGNSA. V lost 4 bases to trimming and J lost 0 bases, with 15 bases between them. The CDR3 covers 16 residues. The V gene is TRBV7-2, the J gene TRBJ1-2, with TRBD1 as a possible D gene (5 bases). The specimen was CD4+ T cells from peripheral blood, collected after recovery from COVID-19. This receptor was obtained from a human donor who had COVID-19. The CDR3 coding sequence is TGTGCCAGCAGCTCCCAAATGACAGCCACTAACTATGGCTACACCTTC. It yields the protein CASSSQMTATNYGYTF.